This entry lists 15 T cell receptor beta chains sequenced from one sample in a study of cytotoxic CD8 clonotypes in ibrutinib-treated CLL. Here immunoSEQ multiplex PCR was the method, and the copy in TCRdb shows in-frame clones only, minus some. Among just over 200,000 clones listed, approximately 75% were seen once. The sequencing used PBMCs, collected after 12 months of ibrutinib treatment. These receptors all come from a human donor with chronic lymphocytic leukemia.

The chain links TRBV6-5 to TRBJ1-3, with D perhaps TRBD1 (5 bases). The CDR3 runs 16 residues. V gave up 4 bases and J gave up 4 bases, with 17 bases separating them. Looked up from germline, CDR1 is MNHEY and CDR2 is SVGAGI. In DNA form, the CDR3 reads TGTGCCAGCAGTTCCCCCGGGGGTGGGGTCGGAAACACCATATATTTT. It encodes CASSSPGGGVGNTIYF.

The V gene is TRBV28, the J gene TRBJ1-3; D unresolved. V was trimmed by 6 bases and J by 0 bases, leaving 12 bases between them. Germline-derived CDR1 and CDR2 are MDHEN and SYDVKM. CDR3 length: 15 residues. CDR3 sequence: CASSPPQPSGNTIYF. The CDR3 DNA reads TGTGCCAGCAGCCCCCCCCAGCCCTCTGGAAACACCATATATTTT.

The chain combines TRBV9 with TRBJ1-4; no reliable D call. V gave up 4 bases and J gave up 7 bases, with 17 bases separating them. The CDR3 has 15 amino acids. Germline V gives CDR1 SGDLS, CDR2 YYNGEE. CDR3 sequence: CASSPPGGQTEKLFF. As DNA, the CDR3 is TGTGCCAGCAGCCCTCCGGGAGGGCAGACTGAAAAACTGTTTTTT. Using reference TRBV9 and TRBJ1-4 for the parts outside the CDR3, the full variable domain is DSGVTQTPKHLITATGQRVTLRCSPRSGDLSVYWYQQSLDQGLQFLIQYYNGEERAKGNILERFSAQQFPDLHSELNLSSLELGDSALYFCASSPPGGQTEKLFFGSGTQLSVL.

This clone was detected a few times. The chain is built from TRBV4-1 and TRBJ1-2; 7 nucleotides match TRBD1. This CDR3 has 18 residues. V was pared by 1 base and J by 1 base, with 12 bases of the junction left unmatched. Per the germline V gene, CDR1 is MGHRA and CDR2 is YSYEKL. The CDR3 DNA reads as TGCGCCAGCAGCCAAGGGGGGTACAGGGGCGCCAATAACTATGGCTACACCTTC. Amino acids: CASSQGGYRGANNYGYTF.

The rearrangement joins TRBV19 to TRBJ1-3; D unresolved. CDR1 LNHDA and CDR2 SQIVND come from the germline V gene (reference sequence). The length of the CDR3 is 15 residues. V was trimmed by 0 bases and J by 2 bases, leaving 8 bases between them. CDR3 nucleotide sequence: TGTGCCAGTAGTATAGATCACCGGGCTGGAAACACCATATATTTT. Protein product: CASSIDHRAGNTIYF.

The DNA for the CDR3 is TGTGCCAGCTCACCCGACCGGTCAAACACTGAAGCTTTCTTT. This translates into CASSPDRSNTEAFF. This chain links TRBV18 with TRBJ1-1; D remains unclear. Trimming removed 3 bases at V and 2 bases at J, with 10 bases between. CDR1 and CDR2 from the germline V gene are KGHSH and LQKENI. CDR3 length: 14 amino acids.

The chain joins TRBV4-1 to TRBJ2-7, with 7 bases matching TRBD1. Germline loops: CDR1 MGHRA, CDR2 YSYEKL. V trimming: 2 bases; J trimming: 0 bases; junction bases outside the gene matches: 4. The CDR3 has 15 residues. CDR3 region: CASSQPGQSSYEQYF. The CDR3 DNA is TGCGCCAGCAGCCAACCGGGACAGAGCTCCTACGAGCAGTACTTC.

V is TRBV7-8 and J is TRBJ1-3; 7 nucleotides line up with TRBD1. The CDR3 length is 16 residues. V lost 3 bases to trimming and J lost 0 bases; unmatched junction nucleotides: 5. The germline gives CDR1 SGHVS, CDR2 FQNEAQ. The CDR3: CASSLGTAYSGNTIYF. The CDR3 nucleotides read TGTGCCAGCAGCTTGGGGACAGCTTACTCTGGAAACACCATATATTTT. The complete variable domain, with remaining parts taken from reference TRBV7-8 and TRBJ1-3, reads GAGVSQSPRYKVAKRGQDVALRCDPISGHVSLFWYQQALGQGPEFLTYFQNEAQLDKSGLPSDRFFAERPEGSVSTLKIQRTQQEDSAVYLCASSLGTAYSGNTIYFGEGSWLTVV.

In its sample, this clone was seen a few times. The V call is TRBV10-2, the J call TRBJ2-7; D gene uncertain. This CDR3 region has 14 residues. Trimming took 7 bases from V and 3 from J, leaving 16 bases between them. The germline V gene has CDR1 WSHSY and CDR2 SAAADI. This CDR3 is CASTDGAPSYEQYF. The CDR3 bases are TGCGCCAGCACTGACGGAGCCCCGAGCTACGAGCAGTACTTC.

V and J are TRBV25-1 and TRBJ2-7; D not resolved. Germline assignment: CDR1 MGHDK and CDR2 SYGVNS. V lost 6 bases and J 0 bases, leaving 18 bases between the germline ends. CDR3 length equals 16 residues. This CDR3 reads CASSARGPLSSYEQYF. The CDR3 DNA follows: TGTGCCAGCAGCGCGCGTGGACCGTTAAGCTCCTACGAGCAGTACTTC.

The V call is TRBV30, the J call TRBJ2-1, with D possibly being TRBD1 (5 bases). Trimming left V 0 bases short and J 6 bases short, with 9 bases between. This CDR3 comprises 13 residues. Germline V gene sequence: CDR1 GTSNPN, CDR2 SVGIG (reference sequence). CDR3: CAWSVLRGNEQFF. The CDR3 DNA reads as TGTGCCTGGAGTGTACTAAGGGGCAATGAGCAGTTCTTC.

The rearrangement joins TRBV5-4 to TRBJ2-5, with TRBD1 as a possible D gene (6 bases). CDR1 is SGHNT, CDR2 YYREEE, per germline (reference sequence). Trimming pared 4 bases from V and 1 base from J, leaving 11 bases between. This CDR3 has 14 amino acids. The CDR3 sequence is CASSPGQTQETQYF. The CDR3 DNA follows: TGTGCCAGCAGCCCGGGACAAACCCAAGAGACCCAGTACTTC.

The chain carries TRBV2 and TRBJ2-5; 11 bases line up with TRBD2. CDR3 length equals 14 residues. Trimming cost V 9 bases and J 2 bases; bases outside gene matches: 5. The germline V gene encodes CDR1 SNHLY and CDR2 FYNNEI. The DNA for the CDR3 is TGTGCCAGAGACGGGACTAGCGGACAAGAGACCCAGTACTTC. It translates to CARDGTSGQETQYF.

The rearrangement uses TRBV5-1 and TRBJ2-5, with TRBD1 identical over 8 bases. Unmatched junction bases numbered 12, after V lost 1 base and J lost 13 bases. This CDR3 is 14 amino acids long. Germline CDR1 reads SGHRS; CDR2 reads YFSETQ. The CDR3 spells CASSLRQGALKRYF. CDR3 DNA: TGCGCCAGCAGCTTGAGGCAGGGGGCCCTGAAGAGGTACTTC.

CDR3 in amino acids: CASSDGRGYGYTF. CDR3 DNA sequence: TGTGCCAGCAGTGATGGCAGGGGCTATGGCTACACCTTC. The chain uses TRBV6-1 and TRBJ1-2; D might be TRBD1 (6 bases). Germline lookup yields CDR1 MNHNS and CDR2 SASEGT. This CDR3 is 13 amino acids long. V dropped 3 bases and J dropped 4 bases, with 9 bases sitting between them.